One sample yielded the 21 T cell receptor beta chains listed below, sequenced in a study of tumor and adjacent non-tumor tissue in lung cancer. RNA was extracted from bulk tissue without any cell sorting. The library came from three nested PCR rounds adapted from ARM-PCR protocols. In TCRdb, the multiplex PCR reads were re-called with MiXCR into one record per CDR3 protein. Of more than 95,000 distinct CDR3 sequences detected, 66% appear once; the ten largest clones hold 10% to 15%. The sequenced sample was lung tumor tissue. The receptors here all came from a man aged 25-40 years with non-small cell lung cancer.

On this clonotype itself: Likely a read error: the CDR3 ends without its conserved phenylalanine or tryptophan. The chain combines TRBV20-1 with TRBJ2-1; the match to TRBD2 covers 14 bases. Per germline, CDR1 DFQATT and CDR2 SNEGSKA (reference sequence). The CDR3 covers 14 residues. J lost 4 bases, V lost 6 bases, and 2 bases had no gene match. CDR3 region: CSARTSGGYNEQFL. CDR3 in DNA: TGCAGTGCGCGGACTAGCGGGGGGTACAATGAGCAGTTCCTC.

This clonotype has more than one count but fewer than ten. V gene TRBV7-8 combines with J gene TRBJ2-7; 7 nucleotides line up with TRBD1. V shed 5 bases, J shed 4 bases, and the junction held 8 bases outside the gene matches. Per germline, CDR1 SGHVS and CDR2 FQNEAQ. CDR3 length equals 14 residues. The CDR3 region has the DNA TGTGCCAGCAGCACACCGGCCAGGGGGTACGAGCAGTACTTC. Encoded protein: CASSTPARGYEQYF.

V is TRBV12-3 or TRBV12-4 and J is TRBJ2-1, with a weak D call TRBD1 (5 bases). Trimming removed 5 bases from V and 5 bases from J, with 16 bases in between. CDR3 length equals 15 residues. The CDR3 coding sequence is TGTGCCAGCAGTCCTCCAGGGAACGGAAACAATGAGCAGTTCTTC. It yields the protein CASSPPGNGNNEQFF.

This clonotype was counted many times. This rearrangement joins TRBV12-3 or TRBV12-4 to TRBJ2-3, with 11 bases lining up with TRBD2. The CDR3 totals 16 residues. V lost 5 bases, J lost 6 bases, and 10 bases stayed unmatched. CDR3 loop: CASSRGTSGLLDTQYF. The CDR3, as DNA: TGTGCCAGCAGTCGCGGGACTAGCGGACTCTTGGATACGCAGTATTTT.

With respect to this clonotype: The germline gene is not matched at one end of the junction; a read error may be the cause. The genes are TRBV12-3 or TRBV12-4 and TRBJ2-1; a weak D match, TRBD2 (5 bases). The CDR3 runs to 11 residues. The CDR3 region is CASSTLAELYF. CDR3 in DNA: TGTGCCAGCAGTACGCTAGCTGAGCTGTACTTC.

The rearrangement uses TRBV20-1 and TRBJ2-7; tentatively, D is TRBD1 or TRBD2 (5 bases each). The germline V gene encodes CDR1 DFQATT and CDR2 SNEGSKA (reference sequence). V was trimmed by 3 bases and J by 2 bases, leaving 11 bases between them. This CDR3 has 13 amino acids. This CDR3 is CSASPWGTYEQYF. CDR3 DNA: TGCAGTGCTAGCCCCTGGGGGACCTACGAGCAGTACTTC.

The rearrangement uses TRBV24-1 and TRBJ1-1, with D maybe TRBD1 (6 bases). Trimming left V 7 bases short and J 0 bases short, with 8 bases between. Looked up from germline, CDR1 is KGHDR and CDR2 is SFDVKD. The CDR3 sequence is 13 residues long. Here the CDR3 DNA reads TGTGCCACCAGAGGACAGCTGAACACTGAAGCTTTCTTT. It translates to CATRGQLNTEAFF.

Points on this clonotype: A much bigger clone sits one base away, suggesting this may be a read error. The rearrangement joins TRBV7-9 to TRBJ2-7; 8 nucleotides line up with TRBD1. The CDR3 is 15 residues long. In germline, CDR1 is SEHNR, CDR2 FQNEAQ (reference sequence). The CDR3 protein is CASSSPGGRTYVQYF. The CDR3 bases are TGTGCCAGCAGCTCTCCAGGGGGCAGGACCTACGTGCAGTACTTC.

Comment on this clonotype: One junction end disagrees with the germline gene, perhaps due to a read error. V and J are TRBV5-6 and TRBJ2-5; no clear D gene. The CDR3 has 11 residues. CDR1 SGHDT and CDR2 YYEEEE come from the germline V gene. CDR3 in DNA: TGTGTCAGCAGCTTGTTAGAGATCCAGTACTTC. It translates to CVSSLLEIQYF.

Note on this clonotype: A much larger clone lies one base from this, so it may be a read error. V and J are TRBV4-2 and TRBJ2-7, with D perhaps given as TRBD1 or TRBD2 (5 bases each). The CDR3 sequence is 15 residues long. The V and J ends lost 8 bases and 2 bases respectively, with 19 bases between them. Germline loops: CDR1 LGHNA, CDR2 YNFKEQ. The CDR3 is CASARARGDAYEQYF. CDR3 DNA: TGTGCCAGCGCCCGGGCTCGAGGGGATGCCTACGAGCAGTACTTC.

As concerns this clonotype: A clone one base away is much larger, so this may be a read error. As the CDR3 is not closed by the conserved phenylalanine or tryptophan, this likely results from a read error. This sequence joins TRBV20-1 and TRBJ2-3; 14 nucleotides align to TRBD2. V trimming: 6 bases; J trimming: 5 bases; junction bases outside the gene matches: 13. The CDR3 length is 17 residues. CDR1 is DFQATT and CDR2 is SNEGSKA in the germline V gene (reference sequence). CDR3 nucleotides: TGCAGTGCCGAGGGGACTAGCGGGAGCGTGGGTTTAGATACGCAGTATTCT. Amino acids: CSAEGTSGSVGLDTQYS.

The chain joins TRBV6-1 to TRBJ1-1; perhaps TRBD1 as D (5 bases). Trimming stripped 1 base from V and 0 bases from J, with 18 bases between. The CDR3 is 18 amino acids. The germline gives CDR1 MNHNS, CDR2 SASEGT. Written as DNA, the CDR3 is TGTGCCAGCAGTGAAGTGCTTCTCGGGACCGTAGTGAACACTGAAGCTTTCTTT. Residues: CASSEVLLGTVVNTEAFF.

Remarks on this clonotype: At one of its ends the junction is not consistent with the germline gene, which may arise from a read error. The chain uses TRBV20-1 and TRBJ2-5; TRBD2 matches 8 bases. CDR1 and CDR2 (germline): DFQATT, SNEGSKA (reference sequence). CDR3 length: 17 residues. CDR3 bases: TGCAGTGCTACAGGGACTAGAGGGAGGATTGGTAAAGAGACCCAGTGCTTC. It specifies CSATGTRGRIGKETQCF.

This clonotype was recorded at least ten times. V and J are TRBV12-3 or TRBV12-4 and TRBJ1-5; perhaps TRBD1 as D (5 bases). The V gene lost 6 bases and the J gene lost 8 bases, with 14 bases spanning the gap. This CDR3 has 13 residues. Here the CDR3 reads CASRWTNGEPQHF. The DNA for the CDR3 is TGTGCCAGCAGGTGGACAAATGGGGAGCCCCAGCATTTT.

This clonotype was counted at least ten times. The J gene is TRBJ1-2, the V gene TRBV6-1; a weak D match, TRBD1 (6 bases). V gave up 4 bases and J gave up 4 bases, with 10 bases separating them. Per germline, CDR1 MNHNS and CDR2 SASEGT. This CDR3 spans 13 amino acids. The CDR3 spells CASSVQGTYGYTF. The CDR3 coding sequence is TGTGCCAGCAGTGTACAGGGTACCTATGGCTACACCTTC.

The chain links TRBV5-1 to TRBJ2-7; 7 bases agree with TRBD1. V lost 4 bases to trimming and J lost 2 bases; unmatched junction nucleotides: 9. Germline V gene data show CDR1 as SGHRS and CDR2 as YFSETQ. This CDR3 has 15 residues. CDR3 sequence reads: CASSVGTAVTYEQYF. The CDR3 nucleotides read TGCGCCAGCAGCGTTGGGACAGCCGTTACCTACGAGCAGTACTTC.

This clonotype was seen repeatedly, ten times or more. This chain links TRBV20-1 with TRBJ1-2, with TRBD1 as a possible D gene (6 bases). This CDR3 comprises 13 residues. V gave up 3 bases and J gave up 8 bases, with 16 bases separating them. The germline V gene has CDR1 DFQATT and CDR2 SNEGSKA (reference sequence). The CDR3 region has the DNA TGCAGTGCTAGTATGCCAGGGGAAGGAGGCTACACCTTC. The encoded protein is CSASMPGEGGYTF.

This clonotype was observed a handful of times. The genes are TRBV6-2 or TRBV6-3 and TRBJ2-2; TRBD2 aligns across 8 bases. The CDR3 runs 14 residues. Per the germline V gene, CDR1 is MNHEY and CDR2 is SVGEGT. The CDR3 is CTASQREYTGELFF. The CDR3 DNA sequence: TGTACCGCGAGTCAGCGGGAGTACACCGGGGAGCTGTTTTTT.

The V gene is TRBV7-8, the J gene TRBJ2-2; TRBD1 agrees at 8 bases. The CDR3 covers 18 residues. Trimming at V came to 5 bases and at J to 1 base, leaving 12 bases not matched to a gene. Germline values: CDR1 SGHVS, CDR2 FQNEAQ. The CDR3 region is CASSTELGDRQNTGELFF. The CDR3 DNA reads TGTGCCAGCAGCACCGAACTGGGGGACAGGCAGAACACCGGGGAGCTGTTTTTT.

This clonotype has only one observation. Since a much larger clone is just one base distant, this may be a read error. Given the absence of the conserved phenylalanine or tryptophan at the CDR3 end, a read error is likely. The chain recombines TRBV20-1 with TRBJ2-7, with 8 bases lining up with TRBD2. Germline CDR1 reads DFQATT; CDR2 reads SNEGSKA (reference sequence). The CDR3 extends over 14 amino acids. V dropped 4 bases and J dropped 6; count of bases not matched to a gene: 11. The CDR3 reads CSATLSGARSEQYI. DNA for the CDR3: TGCAGTGCTACGCTTAGCGGGGCGAGGTCCGAGCAGTACATC.

This clonotype was recorded at least ten times. The rearrangement links TRBV6-5 to TRBJ1-1; maybe TRBD1 (6 bases). The CDR3 totals 14 residues. Trimming shortened V by 8 bases and J by 1 base, and 14 bases separated the two germline ends. The germline V gene has CDR1 MNHEY and CDR2 SVGAGI. The CDR3 coding sequence is TGTGCCAGCGCCACCATAGGGGGGAACACTGAAGCTTTCTTT. It specifies CASATIGGNTEAFF.